This TCR beta chain was captured by sequencing in a study of blood T cells in healthy people across ages. PCR was performed a second time for roughly 7 to 12 cycles using a sample-barcoded 5' primer and a J-beta primer mix. Each cDNA molecule carried a tag from a template-switch adaptor that contained 12 random nucleotides. TCRdb re-called the 5' RACE reads with MiXCR, one entry per CDR3 protein. The sample lists 750,000 to 950,000 distinct CDR3 sequences; about 26% were seen once. CDR1 and CDR2 (germline): SGHAT, FQNNGV. V lost 6 bases to trimming and J lost 0 bases, with 9 bases between them. This CDR3 is 15 amino acids long. Whole-study results and caveats: Possibly, changes in expanded clonotypes were confounded because donor CMV status was unknown.

All donors came from Russia, were Caucasian and healthy, and spanned ages roughly 6 to 95. Comment on this clonotype: Its specificity is unknown.

These sequences were also reported in another study, on T cells of mothers and their children. That work states: Related mother and child pairs showed slightly greater overlap (not significant) than unrelated pairs did.

This TCR derives from a boy aged 10-17 years in good health. Source material: blood. This chain joins TRBV11-2 and TRBJ2-6; D unresolved. The CDR3 is CASRHWGSGANVLTF. For the CDR3, the DNA is TGTGCCAGCAGACATTGGGGCTCTGGGGCCAACGTCCTGACTTTC.